The 32 T cell receptor beta chains listed next were all sequenced from one sample in a study of shared clonotypes between healthy human individuals. Only in-frame clones appear in the TCRdb table, and some are missing; sequencing was by immunoSEQ multiplex PCR. The table shows some 2.4 million clones, with 90% to 95% occurring only once. The sequencing sample was made of naive CD4+ T cells from PBMCs. Indicated subset: CD45RA+ positively selected. The origin of the receptors is a man in his late teens or twenties in good health. Some clones in this sample may be carry-over from other donors' samples.

V usage is TRBV6-4 and J usage is TRBJ2-1, with TRBD2 matching 12 bases. V was clipped by 0 bases and J by 4 bases; unmatched bases: 4. Germline V CDR1 and CDR2: MRHNA, SNTAGT. The CDR3 is made up of 17 amino acids. CDR3 protein: CASSDSGTSGPYNEQFF. The CDR3 DNA is TGTGCCAGCAGTGACTCCGGGACTAGCGGGCCTTACAATGAGCAGTTCTTC.

The J gene is TRBJ2-7, the V gene TRBV27, with 9 bases matching TRBD1. With V trimmed by 11 bases and J by 2 bases, 19 bases remained unmatched. Germline CDR1 is MNHEY and CDR2 is SMNVEV (reference sequence). This CDR3 is 17 amino acids long. CDR3 in amino acids: CASWDRERTKPPYEQYF. CDR3 sequence (DNA): TGTGCCTCCTGGGACAGGGAACGGACTAAACCCCCCTACGAGCAGTACTTC.

The V and J genes are TRBV5-4 and TRBJ1-1, with D uncertain. The CDR3 covers 14 residues. Germline loops: CDR1 SGHNT, CDR2 YYREEE (reference sequence). With 0 bases removed from V and 2 bases from J, the gap between germline ends came to 8 bases. The CDR3 spells CASSLDGVNTEAFF. The CDR3 coding sequence is TGTGCCAGCAGCTTGGATGGGGTAAACACTGAAGCTTTCTTT.

CDR3 in DNA: TGTGCCAGCTCGTCCCTCGAGGGGCCTGGAAACACCATATATTTT. The encoded protein is CASSSLEGPGNTIYF. The genes are TRBV18 and TRBJ1-3; a possible D gene is TRBD1 (5 bases). The V gene lost 6 bases and the J gene lost 2 bases, with 14 bases spanning the gap. The CDR3 has 15 residues. CDR1 is KGHSH, CDR2 LQKENI, per germline. The variable domain in full, completed from reference TRBV18 and TRBJ1-3, reads NAGVMQNPRHLVRRRGQEARLRCSPMKGHSHVYWYRQLPEEGLKFMVYLQKENIIDESGMPKERFSAEFPKEGPSILRIQQVVRGDSAAYFCASSSLEGPGNTIYFGEGSWLTVV.

The rearrangement joins TRBV9 to TRBJ2-3, with 7 bases matching TRBD1. V lost 0 bases, J lost 0 bases, and 4 bases stayed unmatched. This CDR3 region has 16 residues. Germline values: CDR1 SGDLS, CDR2 YYNGEE. CDR3 sequence (DNA): TGTGCCAGCAGCGTAGTTGTGGACAGGAGCACAGATACGCAGTATTTT. It yields the protein CASSVVVDRSTDTQYF. Full variable domain (outside the CDR3, taken from reference TRBV9 and TRBJ2-3): DSGVTQTPKHLITATGQRVTLRCSPRSGDLSVYWYQQSLDQGLQFLIQYYNGEERAKGNILERFSAQQFPDLHSELNLSSLELGDSALYFCASSVVVDRSTDTQYFGPGTRLTVL.

The rearrangement joins TRBV9 to TRBJ2-1; weak D call: TRBD2 (6 bases). This CDR3 spans 17 amino acids. From germline, CDR1 is SGDLS and CDR2 YYNGEE. Trimming removed 3 bases at V and 7 bases at J, with 23 bases between. The DNA of the CDR3 is TGTGCCAGCAGCGCCACGGCCGGGGCTAGCGTCATTAATGAGCAGTTCTTC. Protein sequence: CASSATAGASVINEQFF.

The chain combines TRBV30 with TRBJ2-5; D is perhaps TRBD2 (5 bases). The CDR3 has 11 amino acids. Per germline, CDR1 GTSNPN and CDR2 SVGIG (reference sequence). DNA of the CDR3: TGTGCTCAGGACTTCCAAGAGACCCAGTACTTC. Translated, it gives CAQDFQETQYF.

This chain joins TRBV28 and TRBJ1-1; D gene unclear. Trimming cost V 3 bases and J 3 bases, with 11 bases left between them. The CDR3 sequence is 14 residues long. Germline values: CDR1 MDHEN, CDR2 SYDVKM. The CDR3 bases are TGTGCCAGCAGTTTTGAGGGAAGGTACACTGAAGCTTTCTTT. It yields the protein CASSFEGRYTEAFF.

V usage is TRBV5-6 and J usage is TRBJ2-7; D uncertain. Trimming stripped 5 bases from V and 3 bases from J, with 9 bases between. The germline CDR1 and CDR2 sequences are SGHDT and YYEEEE. The CDR3 contains 12 residues. CDR3 amino acids: CASRHQSYEQYF. CDR3 bases: TGTGCCAGCAGACACCAGAGCTACGAGCAGTACTTC.

The chain couples TRBV29-1 to TRBJ2-7; 9 bases line up with TRBD1. V dropped 7 bases and J dropped 0; count of bases not matched to a gene: 7. CDR1 and CDR2 from the germline V gene are SQVTM and ANQGSEA. The CDR3 runs 14 residues. Here the CDR3 reads CSATWGQGSYEQYF. DNA of the CDR3: TGCAGCGCCACATGGGGACAGGGCTCCTACGAGCAGTACTTC.

The chain employs TRBV5-4 and TRBJ2-7, with 9 bases identical to TRBD1. This CDR3 has 18 amino acids. Germline-derived CDR1 and CDR2 are SGHNT and YYREEE (reference sequence). After removal of 0 bases from V and 1 base from J, the junction contained 11 bases not matched to a gene. The CDR3 reads CASSLESLGQGISYEQYF. The CDR3 coding sequence is TGTGCCAGCAGCTTGGAGAGTTTGGGACAGGGAATTTCCTACGAGCAGTACTTC. The variable domain in full, with the rest retrieved from reference TRBV5-4 and TRBJ2-7, is ETGVTQSPTHLIKTRGQQVTLRCSSQSGHNTVSWYQQALGQGPQFIFQYYREEENGRGNFPPRFSGLQFPNYSSELNVNALELDDSALYLCASSLESLGQGISYEQYFGPGTRLTVT.

This clone was found a few times. Distinct nucleotide sequences in the sample also encode this CDR3. The chain employs TRBV30 and TRBJ1-5; 7 bases line up with TRBD1. CDR1 is GTSNPN and CDR2 is SVGIG in the germline V gene (reference sequence). The CDR3 consists of 14 residues. The J segment lost 2 bases and the V segment lost 1 base, leaving 2 bases of the junction unmatched. CDR3 amino acids: CAWSGTGGNQPQHF. The CDR3 DNA reads as TGTGCCTGGAGTGGGACAGGAGGCAATCAGCCCCAGCATTTT.

The chain carries TRBV7-2 and TRBJ2-7; TRBD2 might be the D (6 bases). The CDR3 length is 14 residues. V was clipped by 3 bases and J by 4 bases, with 13 bases between them. CDR1 and CDR2 (germline): SGHTA, FQGNSA. The CDR3 protein is CASSFGGIRYEQYF. The CDR3 coding sequence is TGTGCCAGCAGCTTCGGAGGGATTCGTTACGAGCAGTACTTC.

The rearrangement links TRBV7-3 to TRBJ1-6; the D is unclear. The CDR3 length is 14 residues. Trimming took 5 bases from V and 5 from J, leaving 10 bases between them. The germline gives CDR1 SGHTA, CDR2 FQGTGA. CDR3: CASSRAANNSPLHF. The CDR3 coding sequence is TGTGCCAGCAGCCGGGCCGCGAATAATTCACCCCTCCACTTT.

V gene TRBV11-2 combines with J gene TRBJ2-5, with D perhaps TRBD2 (5 bases). The CDR3 sequence is 14 residues long. Germline assignment: CDR1 SGHAT and CDR2 FQNNGV. V was pared by 5 bases and J by 1 base, with 11 bases between. As DNA, the CDR3 is TGTGCCAGCAGCGGCAGGAGGTCCCAAGAGACCCAGTACTTC. Its translation is CASSGRRSQETQYF.

This chain connects TRBV5-5 to TRBJ1-1, with D unclear. From germline, CDR1 is SGHKS and CDR2 YYEKEE (reference sequence). The CDR3 loop spans 14 amino acids. V gave up 0 bases and J gave up 1 base, with 7 bases separating them. The CDR3 here is CASSLVRPNTEAFF. As DNA, the CDR3 is TGTGCCAGCAGCTTGGTACGACCGAACACTGAAGCTTTCTTT.

The V gene is TRBV5-1, the J gene TRBJ2-3, with D tentatively TRBD1 (6 bases). Germline lookup yields CDR1 SGHRS and CDR2 YFSETQ. The CDR3 is made up of 15 amino acids. Trimming stripped 4 bases from V and 6 bases from J, with 18 bases between. The CDR3: CASSLPQGVDDTQYF. DNA for the CDR3: TGCGCCAGCAGCCTACCACAGGGAGTGGATGATACGCAGTATTTT.

The chain joins TRBV5-1 to TRBJ1-1; the D gene is possibly TRBD1 (6 bases). Trimming pared 1 base from V and 7 bases from J, leaving 14 bases between. The CDR3 has 14 residues. The germline V gene has CDR1 SGHRS and CDR2 YFSETQ. The CDR3 sequence: CASSLQGLRDEAFF. In nucleotides, the CDR3 is TGCGCCAGCAGCTTGCAGGGGTTGAGAGATGAAGCTTTCTTT.

The V and J genes are TRBV28 and TRBJ2-5; D unclear. This CDR3 is built from 11 residues. V lost 8 bases and J lost 5, with 9 bases in between. Germline CDR1 and CDR2: MDHEN and SYDVKM. This CDR3 is CASGPRETQYF. The DNA for the CDR3 is TGTGCCAGCGGCCCCCGGGAGACCCAGTACTTC.

The chain links TRBV23-1 to TRBJ2-6, with D maybe TRBD2 (6 bases). TRBV23-1 is reported as an ORF; its role is uncertain. Trimming left V 2 bases short and J 2 bases short, with 7 bases between. The CDR3 is 15 residues long. The CDR3 reads CASSQPGAGANVLTF. Written as DNA, the CDR3 is TGCGCCAGCAGTCAACCGGGGGCTGGGGCCAACGTCCTGACTTTC.

The chain employs TRBV7-3 and TRBJ2-1, with 9 bases fitting TRBD2. The trim removed 6 bases at V and 8 bases at J, leaving 14 bases unmatched. Germline V lookup: CDR1 SGHTA, CDR2 FQGTGA. CDR3 length: 16 residues. CDR3 bases: TGTGCCAGCAGTCCCCGTAGCGGGAGTATGGGCGATGAGCAGTTCTTC. It yields the protein CASSPRSGSMGDEQFF.

The chain carries TRBV6-1 and TRBJ2-3; 7 positions match TRBD1. The V gene's germline CDR1 is MNHNS and CDR2 SASEGT. The V segment lost 3 bases and the J segment 1 base; nucleotides outside the gene matches: 4. The CDR3 spans 15 residues. DNA of the CDR3: TGTGCCAGCAGTGAGAAACAGGGGCGCACAGATACGCAGTATTTT. Protein: CASSEKQGRTDTQYF.

The genes are TRBV7-6 and TRBJ2-2; D is unresolved. The CDR3 is made up of 13 amino acids. The germline V gene has CDR1 SGHVS and CDR2 FNYEAQ. Trimming took off 4 bases at V and 5 bases at J, with 8 bases between the two ends. The CDR3 DNA sequence: TGTGCCAGCAGCTCCTCACGGACCGGGGAGCTGTTTTTT. Its translation: CASSSSRTGELFF.

The chain carries TRBV14 and TRBJ2-7; 10 bases are a match to TRBD1. Trimming cost V 4 bases and J 3 bases; bases outside gene matches: 3. CDR3 length equals 14 residues. The germline V gene encodes CDR1 SGHDN and CDR2 FVKESK. The CDR3 protein is CASSLGQGGYEQYF. The CDR3 coding sequence is TGTGCCAGCAGCCTAGGACAGGGGGGCTACGAGCAGTACTTC.

The chain recombines TRBV15 with TRBJ2-3, with D unclear. This CDR3 is built from 16 residues. Trimming took off 0 bases at V and 0 bases at J, with 10 bases between the two ends. CDR1 LNHNV and CDR2 YYDKDF come from the germline V gene (reference sequence). In DNA, the CDR3 is TGTGCCACCAGCAGAGATCCCCAGCAAAGCACAGATACGCAGTATTTT. It translates to CATSRDPQQSTDTQYF.

The J gene is TRBJ2-2, the V gene TRBV30; D is unresolved. Trimming took off 3 bases at V and 0 bases at J, with 14 bases between the two ends. From germline, CDR1 is GTSNPN and CDR2 SVGIG (reference sequence). The CDR3 spans 16 residues. This CDR3 is CAWRLALRANTGELFF. The CDR3 DNA sequence: TGTGCCTGGAGGCTGGCTTTACGCGCGAACACCGGGGAGCTGTTTTTT.

This clone has a single count. Other DNA sequences from this sample encode an identical CDR3 as well. The gene calls are TRBV5-1 and TRBJ2-2; no definite D call. The length of the CDR3 is 12 residues. Per the germline V gene, CDR1 is SGHRS and CDR2 is YFSETQ. V lost 2 bases and J 4 bases, leaving 3 bases between the germline ends. The CDR3 DNA reads as TGCGCCAGCAGCTTTCCCACCGGGGAGCTGTTTTTT. It encodes CASSFPTGELFF.

The CDR3 spells CASSRGDIHPYEQYF. CDR3 coding DNA: TGTGCCAGCAGCCGGGGCGACATCCACCCCTACGAGCAGTACTTC. This chain joins TRBV28 and TRBJ2-7, with D perhaps being TRBD1 or TRBD2 (5 bases each). The V and J ends lost 6 bases and 2 bases respectively, with 17 bases between them. Germline loops: CDR1 MDHEN, CDR2 SYDVKM. This CDR3 spans 15 amino acids.

The rearrangement joins TRBV7-9 to TRBJ2-1, with D possibly matching TRBD1 (6 bases). The CDR3 contains 18 residues. Between the trimmed V and J ends, which lost 5 bases and 0 bases, there was a span of 20 bases. CDR1 is SEHNR, CDR2 FQNEAQ, per germline (reference sequence). CDR3 amino acids: CASSGGPGGPSSYNEQFF. CDR3 bases: TGTGCCAGCAGCGGGGGCCCCGGCGGCCCGAGCTCCTACAATGAGCAGTTCTTC. Using reference TRBV7-9 and TRBJ2-1 for the parts outside the CDR3, the full variable domain is DTGVSQNPRHKITKRGQNVTFRCDPISEHNRLYWYRQTLGQGPEFLTYFQNEAQLEKSRLLSDRFSAERPKGSFSTLEIQRTEQGDSAMYLCASSGGPGGPSSYNEQFFGPGTRLTVL.

The chain couples TRBV9 to TRBJ2-1, with TRBD2 identical over 14 bases. CDR3 size: 18 residues. The V and J ends lost 6 bases and 1 base, in that order; junction bases with no gene match: 9. Germline V gives CDR1 SGDLS, CDR2 YYNGEE. CDR3 residues: CASTRTSGRRGSYNEQFF. As DNA, the CDR3 is TGTGCCAGCACTCGGACTAGCGGGAGGAGGGGATCCTACAATGAGCAGTTCTTC.

The rearrangement links TRBV28 to TRBJ1-1; TRBD1 agrees at 7 bases. Losses at the gene ends were 6 bases for V and 11 bases for J; bases not matched to a gene: 12. Germline lookup yields CDR1 MDHEN and CDR2 SYDVKM. The CDR3 runs to 13 residues. The CDR3 spells CASSSPGTAAAFF. CDR3 sequence (DNA): TGTGCCAGCAGCTCTCCCGGGACAGCCGCTGCTTTCTTT.

With regard to this clone: Other DNA sequences within the sample encode an identical CDR3. The J gene is TRBJ1-1, the V gene TRBV5-1; maybe TRBD1 (5 bases). V lost 0 bases to trimming and J lost 0 bases, with 9 bases between them. CDR1 and CDR2 from the germline V gene are SGHRS and YFSETQ. The CDR3 has 15 residues. CDR3 protein: CASSLAGRVNTEAFF. In DNA, the CDR3 is TGCGCCAGCAGCTTGGCAGGGCGGGTGAACACTGAAGCTTTCTTT.